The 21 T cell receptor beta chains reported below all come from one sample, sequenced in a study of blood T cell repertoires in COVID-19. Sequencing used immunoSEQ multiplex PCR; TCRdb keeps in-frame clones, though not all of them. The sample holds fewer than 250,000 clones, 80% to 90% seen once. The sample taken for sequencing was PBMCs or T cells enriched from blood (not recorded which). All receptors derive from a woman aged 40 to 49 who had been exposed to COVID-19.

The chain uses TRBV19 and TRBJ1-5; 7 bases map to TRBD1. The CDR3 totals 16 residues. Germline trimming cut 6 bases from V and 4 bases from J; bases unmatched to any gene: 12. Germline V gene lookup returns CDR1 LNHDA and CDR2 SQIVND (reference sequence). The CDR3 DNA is TGTGCCAGTAGACTAAGAGAGGGGGCGCGGAATCAGCCCCAGCATTTT. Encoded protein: CASRLREGARNQPQHF.

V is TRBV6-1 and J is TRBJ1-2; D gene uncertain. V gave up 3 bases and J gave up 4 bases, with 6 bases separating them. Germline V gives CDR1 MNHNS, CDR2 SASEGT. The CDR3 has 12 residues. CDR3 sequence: CASSDPGYGYTF. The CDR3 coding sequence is TGTGCCAGCAGTGACCCGGGCTATGGCTACACCTTC.

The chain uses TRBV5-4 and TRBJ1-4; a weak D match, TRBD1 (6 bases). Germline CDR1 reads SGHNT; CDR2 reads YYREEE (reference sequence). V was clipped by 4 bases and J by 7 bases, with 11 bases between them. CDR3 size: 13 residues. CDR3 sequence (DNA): TGTGCCAGCAGCCCGAGGGGGGGTGAAAAACTGTTTTTT. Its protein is CASSPRGGEKLFF.

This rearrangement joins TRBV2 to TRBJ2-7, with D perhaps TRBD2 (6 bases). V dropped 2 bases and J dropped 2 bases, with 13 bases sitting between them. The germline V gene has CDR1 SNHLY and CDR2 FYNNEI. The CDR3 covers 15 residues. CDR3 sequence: CASSEWVGLAYEQYF. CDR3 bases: TGTGCCAGCAGTGAATGGGTGGGACTTGCCTACGAGCAGTACTTC.

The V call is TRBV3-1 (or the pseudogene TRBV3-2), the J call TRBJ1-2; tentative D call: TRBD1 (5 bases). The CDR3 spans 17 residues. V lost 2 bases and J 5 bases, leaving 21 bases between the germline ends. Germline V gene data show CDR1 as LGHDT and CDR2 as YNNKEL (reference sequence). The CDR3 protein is CASSQRGTIGPTYGYTF. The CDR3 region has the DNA TGTGCCAGCAGCCAAAGGGGAACCATAGGACCGACTTATGGCTACACCTTC.

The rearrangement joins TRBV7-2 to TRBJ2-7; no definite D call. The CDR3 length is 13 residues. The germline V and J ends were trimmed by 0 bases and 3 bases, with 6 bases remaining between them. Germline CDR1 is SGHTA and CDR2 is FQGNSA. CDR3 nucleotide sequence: TGTGCCAGCAGCTTAGCCCCGGGCTACGAGCAGTACTTC. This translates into CASSLAPGYEQYF.

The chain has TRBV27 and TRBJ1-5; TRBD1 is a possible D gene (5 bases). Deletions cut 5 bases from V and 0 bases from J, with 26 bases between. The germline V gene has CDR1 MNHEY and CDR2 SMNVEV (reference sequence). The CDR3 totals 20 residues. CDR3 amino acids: CASSPDPRVGWDYSNQPQHF. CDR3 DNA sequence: TGTGCCAGCAGTCCCGACCCCAGGGTCGGGTGGGACTATAGCAATCAGCCCCAGCATTTT.

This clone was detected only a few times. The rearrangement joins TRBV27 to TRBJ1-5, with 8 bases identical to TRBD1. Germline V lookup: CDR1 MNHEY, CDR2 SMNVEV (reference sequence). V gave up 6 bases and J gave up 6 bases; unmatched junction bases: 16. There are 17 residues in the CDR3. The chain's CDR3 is CASRSNGGGQGAQPQHF. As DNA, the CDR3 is TGTGCCAGCAGATCGAACGGGGGAGGACAGGGTGCTCAGCCCCAGCATTTT.

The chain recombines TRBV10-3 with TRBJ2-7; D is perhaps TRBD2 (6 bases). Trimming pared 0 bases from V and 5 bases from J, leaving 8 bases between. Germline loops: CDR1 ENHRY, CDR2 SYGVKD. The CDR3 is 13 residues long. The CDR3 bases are TGTGCCATCAGTGAGTCGGGACTCCACGAGCAGTACTTC. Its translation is CAISESGLHEQYF.

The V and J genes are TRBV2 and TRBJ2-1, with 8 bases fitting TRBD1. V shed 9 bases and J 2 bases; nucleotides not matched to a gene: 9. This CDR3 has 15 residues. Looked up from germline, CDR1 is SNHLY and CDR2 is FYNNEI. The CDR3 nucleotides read TGTGCCAGTACCGACAGGGGAAGTGCCTACAATGAGCAGTTCTTC. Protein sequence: CASTDRGSAYNEQFF.

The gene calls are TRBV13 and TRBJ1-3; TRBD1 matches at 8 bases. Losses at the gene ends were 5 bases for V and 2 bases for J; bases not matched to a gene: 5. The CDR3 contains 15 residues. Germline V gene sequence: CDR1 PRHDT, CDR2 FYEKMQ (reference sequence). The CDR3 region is CASSPGTGTGNTIYF. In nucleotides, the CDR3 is TGTGCCAGCAGCCCTGGGACAGGAACTGGAAACACCATATATTTT.

CDR3 protein: CASSPLAGGGYEQYF. Written as DNA, the CDR3 is TGTGCCAGCTCACCGCTAGCGGGGGGTGGCTACGAGCAGTACTTC. The chain recombines TRBV18 with TRBJ2-7, with TRBD2 matching over 11 bases. Germline CDR1 reads KGHSH; CDR2 reads LQKENI. V lost 3 bases, J lost 3 bases, and 4 bases stayed unmatched. The CDR3 consists of 15 residues. The full variable domain, completed using reference TRBV18 and TRBJ2-7, is NAGVMQNPRHLVRRRGQEARLRCSPMKGHSHVYWYRQLPEEGLKFMVYLQKENIIDESGMPKERFSAEFPKEGPSILRIQQVVRGDSAAYFCASSPLAGGGYEQYFGPGTRLTVT.

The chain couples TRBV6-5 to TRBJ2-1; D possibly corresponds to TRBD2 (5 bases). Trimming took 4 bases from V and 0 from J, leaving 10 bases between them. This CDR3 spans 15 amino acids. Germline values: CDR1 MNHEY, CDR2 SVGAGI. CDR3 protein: CASSFSASSYNEQFF. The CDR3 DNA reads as TGTGCCAGCAGTTTTAGCGCGAGCTCCTACAATGAGCAGTTCTTC.

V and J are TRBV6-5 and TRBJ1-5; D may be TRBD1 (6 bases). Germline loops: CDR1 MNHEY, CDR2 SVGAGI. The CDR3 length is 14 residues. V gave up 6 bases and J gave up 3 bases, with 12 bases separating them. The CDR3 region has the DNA TGTGCCAGCAGCTTATGGGACAACAATCAGCCCCAGCATTTT. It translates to CASSLWDNNQPQHF.

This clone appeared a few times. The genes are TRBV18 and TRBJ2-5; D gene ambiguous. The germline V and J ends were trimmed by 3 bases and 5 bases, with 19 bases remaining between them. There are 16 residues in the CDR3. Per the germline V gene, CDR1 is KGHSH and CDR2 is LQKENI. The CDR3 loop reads CASSPESSGYGETQYF. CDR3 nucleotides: TGTGCCAGCTCACCGGAGAGCTCCGGATACGGGGAGACCCAGTACTTC.

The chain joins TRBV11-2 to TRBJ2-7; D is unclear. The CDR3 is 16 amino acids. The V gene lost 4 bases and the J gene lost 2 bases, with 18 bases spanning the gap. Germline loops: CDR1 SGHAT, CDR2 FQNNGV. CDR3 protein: CASSSRLQPSTYEQYF. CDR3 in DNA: TGTGCCAGCAGCTCGCGCTTACAGCCTTCAACCTACGAGCAGTACTTC.

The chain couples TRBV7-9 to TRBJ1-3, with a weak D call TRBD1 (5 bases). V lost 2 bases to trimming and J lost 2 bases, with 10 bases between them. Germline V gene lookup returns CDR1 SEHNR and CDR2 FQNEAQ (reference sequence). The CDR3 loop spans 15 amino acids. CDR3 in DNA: TGTGCCAGCAGCTTATCGGGCAGGGCTGGAAACACCATATATTTT. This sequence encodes CASSLSGRAGNTIYF.

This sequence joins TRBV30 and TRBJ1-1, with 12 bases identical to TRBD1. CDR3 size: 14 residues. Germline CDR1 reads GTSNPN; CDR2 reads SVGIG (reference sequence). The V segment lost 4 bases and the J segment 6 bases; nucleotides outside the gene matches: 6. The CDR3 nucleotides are TGTGCCTGGACCTTAGGGACAGGGGGCCCTGAAGCTTTCTTT. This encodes CAWTLGTGGPEAFF.

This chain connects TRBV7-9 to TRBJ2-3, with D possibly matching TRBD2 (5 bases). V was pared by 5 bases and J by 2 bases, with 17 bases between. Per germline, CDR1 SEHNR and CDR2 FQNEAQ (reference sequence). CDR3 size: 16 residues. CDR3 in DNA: TGTGCCAGCAGCCCCCGGGGTTCGGTGGACACAGATACGCAGTATTTT. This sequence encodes CASSPRGSVDTDTQYF.

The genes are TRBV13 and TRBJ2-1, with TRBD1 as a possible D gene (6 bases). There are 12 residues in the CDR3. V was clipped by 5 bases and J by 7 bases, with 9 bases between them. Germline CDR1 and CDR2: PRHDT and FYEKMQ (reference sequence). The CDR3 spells CASSRTANEQFF. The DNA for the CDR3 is TGTGCCAGCAGCCGGACAGCAAATGAGCAGTTCTTC.

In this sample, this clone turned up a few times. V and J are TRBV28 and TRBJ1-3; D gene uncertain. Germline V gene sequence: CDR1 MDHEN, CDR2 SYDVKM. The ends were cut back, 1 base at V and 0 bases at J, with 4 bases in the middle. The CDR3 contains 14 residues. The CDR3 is CASSLSRSGNTIYF. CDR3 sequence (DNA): TGTGCCAGCAGTTTATCCCGCTCTGGAAACACCATATATTTT.